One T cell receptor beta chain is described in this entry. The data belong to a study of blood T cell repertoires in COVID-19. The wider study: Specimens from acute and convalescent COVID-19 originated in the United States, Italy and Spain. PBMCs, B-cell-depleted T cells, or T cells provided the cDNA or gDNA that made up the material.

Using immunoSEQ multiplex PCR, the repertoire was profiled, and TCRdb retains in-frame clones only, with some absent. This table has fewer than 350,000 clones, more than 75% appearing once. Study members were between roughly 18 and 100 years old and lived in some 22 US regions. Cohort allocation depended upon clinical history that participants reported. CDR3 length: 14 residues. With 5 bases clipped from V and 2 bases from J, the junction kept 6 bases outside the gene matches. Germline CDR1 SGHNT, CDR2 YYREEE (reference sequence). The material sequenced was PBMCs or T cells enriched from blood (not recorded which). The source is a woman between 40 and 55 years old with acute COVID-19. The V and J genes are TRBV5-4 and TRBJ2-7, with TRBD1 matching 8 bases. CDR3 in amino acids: CASRPDRVAYEQYF. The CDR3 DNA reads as TGTGCCAGCAGACCGGACAGGGTAGCCTACGAGCAGTACTTC. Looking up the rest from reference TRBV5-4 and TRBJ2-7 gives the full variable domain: ETGVTQSPTHLIKTRGQQVTLRCSSQSGHNTVSWYQQALGQGPQFIFQYYREEENGRGNFPPRFSGLQFPNYSSELNVNALELDDSALYLCASRPDRVAYEQYFGPGTRLTVT.